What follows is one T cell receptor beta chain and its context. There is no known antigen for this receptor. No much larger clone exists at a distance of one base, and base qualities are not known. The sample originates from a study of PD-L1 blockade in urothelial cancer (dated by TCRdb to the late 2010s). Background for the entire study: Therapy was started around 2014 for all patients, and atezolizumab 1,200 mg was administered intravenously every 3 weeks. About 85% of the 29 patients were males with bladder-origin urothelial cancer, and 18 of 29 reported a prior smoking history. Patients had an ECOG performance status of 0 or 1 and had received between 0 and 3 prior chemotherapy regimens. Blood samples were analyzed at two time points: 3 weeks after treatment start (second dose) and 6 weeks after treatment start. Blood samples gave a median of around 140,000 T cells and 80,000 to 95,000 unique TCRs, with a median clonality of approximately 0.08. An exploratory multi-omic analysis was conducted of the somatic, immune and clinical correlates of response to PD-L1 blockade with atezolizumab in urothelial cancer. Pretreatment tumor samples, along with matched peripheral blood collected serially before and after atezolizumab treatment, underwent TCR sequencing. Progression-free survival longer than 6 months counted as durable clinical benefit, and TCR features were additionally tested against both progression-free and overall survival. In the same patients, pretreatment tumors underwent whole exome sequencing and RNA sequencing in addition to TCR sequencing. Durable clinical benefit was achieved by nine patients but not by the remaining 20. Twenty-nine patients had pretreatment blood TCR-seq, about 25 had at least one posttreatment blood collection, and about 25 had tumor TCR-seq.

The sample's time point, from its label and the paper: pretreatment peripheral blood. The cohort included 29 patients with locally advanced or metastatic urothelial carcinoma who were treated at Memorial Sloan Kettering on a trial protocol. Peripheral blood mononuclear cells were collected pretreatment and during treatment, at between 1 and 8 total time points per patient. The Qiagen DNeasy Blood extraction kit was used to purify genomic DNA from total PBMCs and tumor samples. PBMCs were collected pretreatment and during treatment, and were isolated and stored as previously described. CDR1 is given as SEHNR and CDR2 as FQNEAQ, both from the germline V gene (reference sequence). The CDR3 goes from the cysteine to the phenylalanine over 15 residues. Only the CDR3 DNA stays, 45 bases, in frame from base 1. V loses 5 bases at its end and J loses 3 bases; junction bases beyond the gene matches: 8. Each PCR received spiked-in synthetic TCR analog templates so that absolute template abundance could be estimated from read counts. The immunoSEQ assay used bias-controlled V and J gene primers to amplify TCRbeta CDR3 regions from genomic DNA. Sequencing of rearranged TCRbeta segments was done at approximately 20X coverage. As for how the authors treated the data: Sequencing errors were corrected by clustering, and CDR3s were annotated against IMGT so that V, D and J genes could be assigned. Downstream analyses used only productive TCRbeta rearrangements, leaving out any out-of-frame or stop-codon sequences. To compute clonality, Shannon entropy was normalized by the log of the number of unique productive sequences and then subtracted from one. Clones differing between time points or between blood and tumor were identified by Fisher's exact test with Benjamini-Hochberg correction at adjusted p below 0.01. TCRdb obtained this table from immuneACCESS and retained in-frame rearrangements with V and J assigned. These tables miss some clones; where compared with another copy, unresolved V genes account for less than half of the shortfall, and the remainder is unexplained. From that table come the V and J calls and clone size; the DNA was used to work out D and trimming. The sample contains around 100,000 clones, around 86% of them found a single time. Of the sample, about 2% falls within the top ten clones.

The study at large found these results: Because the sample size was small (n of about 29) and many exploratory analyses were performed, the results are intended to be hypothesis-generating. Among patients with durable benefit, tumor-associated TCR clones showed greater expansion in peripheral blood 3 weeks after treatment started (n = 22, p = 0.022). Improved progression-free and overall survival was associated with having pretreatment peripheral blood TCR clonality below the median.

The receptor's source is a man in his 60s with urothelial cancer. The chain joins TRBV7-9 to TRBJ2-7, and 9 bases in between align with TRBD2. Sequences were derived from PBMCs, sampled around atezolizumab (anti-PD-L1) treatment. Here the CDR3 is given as CASSPRVSGSYEQYF. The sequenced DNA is TGTGCCAGCAGCCCGCGGGTTAGCGGGAGCTACGAGCAGTACTTC.